The 22 T cell receptor beta chains reported below all come from one sample, sequenced in a study of T cell changes during pregnancy in multiple sclerosis. Sequenced by immunoSEQ multiplex PCR; TCRdb stores in-frame clones only, minus some. The sample shows roughly 26,000 clones, 89% of them seen only once. Sequenced material: CD8+ T cells from peripheral blood mononuclear cells, taken in the second trimester of pregnancy. These receptors were taken from a female donor with multiple sclerosis, enrolled in a pregnancy study.

The chain recombines TRBV28 with TRBJ2-1, with D possibly TRBD1 on 6 matching bases. This CDR3 is built from 16 residues. Trimming cost V 5 bases and J 0 bases, with 14 bases left between them. Germline V gives CDR1 MDHEN, CDR2 SYDVKM. The CDR3 reads CASSKQGWGSYNEQFF. CDR3 in DNA: TGTGCCAGCAGTAAACAGGGATGGGGCTCCTACAATGAGCAGTTCTTC.

The J gene is TRBJ2-1, the V gene TRBV9; weak D call: TRBD2 (6 bases). The CDR3 is made up of 20 amino acids. V was trimmed by 0 bases and J by 3 bases, leaving 25 bases between them. Germline CDR1 reads SGDLS; CDR2 reads YYNGEE. This CDR3 reads CASSVATHSPGGAYYNEQFF. CDR3 DNA: TGTGCCAGCAGCGTAGCTACTCATTCCCCCGGCGGGGCGTACTACAATGAGCAGTTCTTC.

V and J are TRBV4-2 and TRBJ1-1; D is possibly TRBD1 (6 bases). This CDR3 has 14 amino acids. Germline CDR1 reads LGHNA; CDR2 reads YNFKEQ. Trimming took off 3 bases at V and 5 bases at J, with 13 bases between the two ends. This chain's CDR3 is CASSQTGGRTEAFF. The CDR3 coding sequence is TGTGCCAGCAGCCAGACAGGCGGGAGAACTGAAGCTTTCTTT.

The CDR3 nucleotides read TGTGCCAGCAGTTACTCGACTAGCAACGAGCAGTACTTC. It codes for CASSYSTSNEQYF. The V and J genes are TRBV6-5 and TRBJ2-7; 7 nucleotides agree with TRBD2. The germline V gene encodes CDR1 MNHEY and CDR2 SVGAGI. Unmatched junction bases numbered 1, after V lost 0 bases and J lost 5 bases. The CDR3 length is 13 residues.

The sample holds one count of this clone. The chain has TRBV30 and TRBJ2-1, with 14 bases that match TRBD2. The junction had 2 bases not matched to a gene; V was cut back by 1 base and J by 3 bases. The CDR3 is 16 residues long. Germline V gives CDR1 GTSNPN, CDR2 SVGIG (reference sequence). This chain's CDR3 is CAWSGGLAGDYNEQFF. CDR3 DNA sequence: TGTGCCTGGAGTGGGGGACTAGCGGGAGACTACAATGAGCAGTTCTTC.

Worth noting for this clone: The identical CDR3 is also encoded by other nucleotide sequences in the sample. The chain links TRBV7-2 to TRBJ2-4; 10 positions agree with TRBD2. Germline V gene sequence: CDR1 SGHTA, CDR2 FQGNSA. CDR3 length: 17 amino acids. V shed 2 bases and J 3 bases; nucleotides not matched to a gene: 7. The CDR3, as DNA: TGTGCCAGCAGCTTACTAGCGGGAGTGGGGTTCAAAAACATTCAGTACTTC. Translation gives CASSLLAGVGFKNIQYF.

The V call is TRBV6-4, the J call TRBJ2-7; D gene unclear. CDR1 and CDR2 (germline): MRHNA, SNTAGT. The CDR3 has 15 amino acids. Trimming left V 3 bases short and J 4 bases short, with 16 bases between. The CDR3 sequence: CASSDGYGAPYEQYF. DNA of the CDR3: TGTGCCAGCAGTGATGGATACGGAGCCCCATACGAGCAGTACTTC.

The rearrangement joins TRBV18 to TRBJ2-7; D might be TRBD1 (6 bases). V was trimmed by 3 bases and J by 4 bases, leaving 22 bases between them. The CDR3 sequence is 17 residues long. Germline assignment: CDR1 KGHSH and CDR2 LQKENI. In nucleotides, the CDR3 is TGTGCCAGCTCACCTATACAGACAGGCCTCGGGTTTTACGAGCAGTACTTC. It is translated as CASSPIQTGLGFYEQYF.

This clone occurred once. The chain couples TRBV4-3 to TRBJ2-1; 9 bases match TRBD2. Losses at the gene ends were 5 bases for V and 6 bases for J; bases not matched to a gene: 11. CDR3 length: 16 amino acids. From germline, CDR1 is LGHNA and CDR2 YSLEER. The chain's CDR3 is CASSKVRLAGLNEQFF. CDR3 sequence (DNA): TGCGCCAGCAGCAAAGTGAGGCTAGCGGGACTCAATGAGCAGTTCTTC.

This clone was observed a single time. The J gene is TRBJ2-3, the V gene TRBV13; 8 nucleotides line up with TRBD2. The CDR3 contains 16 residues. Germline assignment: CDR1 PRHDT and CDR2 FYEKMQ (reference sequence). V dropped 8 bases and J dropped 2; count of bases not matched to a gene: 12. The CDR3 loop is CASRMTSGGPTDTQYF. CDR3 nucleotide sequence: TGTGCCAGCCGCATGACCAGCGGGGGCCCCACAGATACGCAGTATTTT.

This clone is a singleton in its sample. V and J are TRBV4-3 and TRBJ1-5; 8 positions agree with TRBD1. CDR3 length: 15 amino acids. Germline CDR1 and CDR2: LGHNA and YSLEER. V was clipped by 0 bases and J by 6 bases; unmatched bases: 4. In DNA form, the CDR3 reads TGCGCCAGCAGCCAAGATCAGGGGGCGGGTCAGCCCCAGCATTTT. Amino acids: CASSQDQGAGQPQHF.

A single count supports this clone. This chain uses TRBV6-5 with TRBJ2-5; 7 bases are shared with TRBD2. Germline CDR1 and CDR2: MNHEY and SVGAGI. The CDR3 contains 16 residues. V lost 1 base, J lost 1 base, and 6 bases stayed unmatched. The DNA for the CDR3 is TGTGCCAGCAGTTACTGGGCGGGAGCCCCCCAAGAGACCCAGTACTTC. The encoded protein is CASSYWAGAPQETQYF.

The chain has TRBV18 and TRBJ2-1, with 9 bases matching TRBD1. Trimming took 6 bases from V and 7 from J; bases not matched to a gene: 13. Per germline, CDR1 KGHSH and CDR2 LQKENI. This CDR3 has 16 residues. The CDR3, as DNA: TGTGCCAGCTCCGCCCTCTTGACAGGGGGTAGAAATGAGCAGTTCTTC. Protein product: CASSALLTGGRNEQFF.

This chain joins TRBV4-1 and TRBJ2-3; D perhaps matches TRBD1 (6 bases). Trimming removed 1 base at V and 0 bases at J, with 8 bases between. Germline V gene sequence: CDR1 MGHRA, CDR2 YSYEKL. CDR3 length: 15 residues. The CDR3, as DNA: TGCGCCAGCAGCCAAGGGCAGGGGAGCACAGATACGCAGTATTTT. This translates into CASSQGQGSTDTQYF.

The gene calls are TRBV28 and TRBJ2-1; 7 positions match TRBD1. The CDR3 runs 16 residues. J lost 5 bases, V lost 5 bases, and 12 bases had no gene match. Germline loops: CDR1 MDHEN, CDR2 SYDVKM. DNA of the CDR3: TGTGCCAGCAGTCCGGCGGGTCTGGGACAGCACAATGAGCAGTTCTTC. Protein product: CASSPAGLGQHNEQFF. Full variable domain (remainder filled in from reference TRBV28 and TRBJ2-1): DVKVTQSSRYLVKRTGEKVFLECVQDMDHENMFWYRQDPGLGLRLIYFSYDVKMKEKGDIPEGYSVSREKKERFSLILESASTNQTSMYLCASSPAGLGQHNEQFFGPGTRLTVL.

This clone was seen once. The chain links TRBV12-5 to TRBJ2-5, with D tentatively TRBD2 (6 bases). The CDR3 has 13 residues. CDR1 and CDR2 (germline): LGHNT, FRNRAP. Trimming removed 5 bases at V and 2 bases at J, with 9 bases between. CDR3 sequence reads: CASGPGLQETQYF. For the CDR3, the DNA is TGTGCTAGTGGTCCGGGACTTCAAGAGACCCAGTACTTC.

This chain connects TRBV4-1 to TRBJ2-1; D gene uncertain. V lost 0 bases and J lost 4, with 13 bases in between. This CDR3 contains 16 residues. Germline loops: CDR1 MGHRA, CDR2 YSYEKL. The CDR3 region is CASSQDPPTGYNEQFF. The CDR3 region has the DNA TGCGCCAGCAGCCAAGATCCGCCGACTGGATACAATGAGCAGTTCTTC.

The sample holds one count of this clone. The gene calls are TRBV4-2 and TRBJ2-7, with 13 nucleotides matching TRBD2. The CDR3 runs 17 residues. V dropped 3 bases and J dropped 3; count of bases not matched to a gene: 8. Per germline, CDR1 LGHNA and CDR2 YNFKEQ. The CDR3 coding sequence is TGTGCCAGCAGCCAGACACCCGGGACTAGCGGGGTCTACGAGCAGTACTTC. It specifies CASSQTPGTSGVYEQYF.

The V and J genes are TRBV28 and TRBJ2-2; 7 nucleotides line up with TRBD1. The CDR3 consists of 16 residues. V trimming: 3 bases; J trimming: 7 bases; junction bases outside the gene matches: 11. Per the germline V gene, CDR1 is MDHEN and CDR2 is SYDVKM. The CDR3 protein is CASSLARQGLVGELFF. The DNA for the CDR3 is TGTGCCAGCAGTTTGGCCCGACAGGGTCTGGTCGGGGAGCTGTTTTTT. The full variable domain, rest sourced from reference TRBV28 and TRBJ2-2, is DVKVTQSSRYLVKRTGEKVFLECVQDMDHENMFWYRQDPGLGLRLIYFSYDVKMKEKGDIPEGYSVSREKKERFSLILESASTNQTSMYLCASSLARQGLVGELFFGEGSRLTVL.

The CDR3 nucleotides read TGTGCCAGCAGTTCAGGGTACCCCTACGAGCAGTACTTC. It specifies CASSSGYPYEQYF. The V call is TRBV27, the J call TRBJ2-7; D is perhaps TRBD1 (5 bases). This CDR3 has 13 amino acids. CDR1 MNHEY and CDR2 SMNVEV come from the germline V gene (reference sequence). Trimming left V 4 bases short and J 2 bases short, with 9 bases between.

This clone was picked up one time. V gene TRBV4-3 combines with J gene TRBJ1-5; unclear D gene. The CDR3 length is 15 residues. V was clipped by 1 base and J by 4 bases, with 11 bases between them. Germline CDR1 LGHNA, CDR2 YSLEER. The CDR3: CASSQGLGENQPQHF. The CDR3 region has the DNA TGCGCCAGCAGCCAAGGTTTGGGCGAAAATCAGCCCCAGCATTTT.

CDR3 in DNA: TGTGCCAGCAGTGGGGGGGGGACGGACTCCTGGGGCTACACCTTC. Protein: CASSGGGTDSWGYTF. The chain has TRBV6-5 and TRBJ1-2, with D perhaps matching TRBD1 (5 bases). The V end lost 5 bases, the J end lost 8 bases, and 21 bases lay between the germline ends. Germline CDR1 is MNHEY and CDR2 is SVGAGI. The CDR3 spans 15 residues.